The 21 T cell receptor beta chains reported below all come from one sample, sequenced in a study of T cell changes during pregnancy in multiple sclerosis. The method was immunoSEQ multiplex PCR; TCRdb's version includes in-frame clones alone and lacks a portion of them. Found here are tens of thousands of clones, about 93% of them singletons; the top ten hold roughly 3%. The sample in question was CD8+ T cells from peripheral blood mononuclear cells, obtained in the second trimester of pregnancy. The source is a female donor with multiple sclerosis, enrolled in a pregnancy study.

This sequence joins TRBV15 and TRBJ1-1; no definite D call. Trimming took off 5 bases at V and 1 base at J, with 11 bases between the two ends. Germline CDR1 and CDR2: LNHNV and YYDKDF (reference sequence). This CDR3 has 14 amino acids. The CDR3 bases are TGTGCCACCAGCGTCGGGATCGGGAACACTGAAGCTTTCTTT. It specifies CATSVGIGNTEAFF. Drawing the rest from reference TRBV15 and TRBJ1-1, the complete variable domain is DAMVIQNPRYQVTQFGKPVTLSCSQTLNHNVMYWYQQKSSQAPKLLFHYYDKDFNNEADTPDNFQSRRPNTSFCFLDIRSPGLGDTAMYLCATSVGIGNTEAFFGQGTRLTVV.

This chain connects TRBV19 to TRBJ1-5; tentatively, D is TRBD1 (6 bases). Germline assignment: CDR1 LNHDA and CDR2 SQIVND (reference sequence). V was cut by 7 bases and J by 8 bases, with 21 bases left in between. CDR3 length: 15 residues. CDR3 DNA: TGTGCCAGTACTACTAAACAGGGCGGGCGTAAGCCCCAGCATTTT. Translating gives CASTTKQGGRKPQHF.

The CDR3 sequence is CASSYDYEIGGRVLEIEQYF. CDR3 sequence (DNA): TGTGCCAGCAGTTATGACTACGAGATCGGCGGGAGGGTACTCGAAATTGAGCAGTACTTC. The chain links TRBV6-8 to TRBJ2-7; 9 bases agree with TRBD2. V trimming: 3 bases; J trimming: 7 bases; junction bases outside the gene matches: 25. The CDR3 has 20 amino acids. In germline, CDR1 is MNHGY, CDR2 SAAAGT.

Notes on this clone: At one end, the junction sequence differs from germline, possibly due to a read error. Written as DNA, the CDR3 is TGTGCCAGCAGCCCACAGGGCTCTATGGGAGCCTTC. This encodes CASSPQGSMGAF. The chain joins TRBV13 to TRBJ1-2, with D possibly matching TRBD1 (6 bases). Germline-derived CDR1 and CDR2 are PRHDT and FYEKMQ (reference sequence). The CDR3 is 12 amino acids.

Only one count was recorded for this clone. The J gene is TRBJ2-2, the V gene TRBV5-4, with a possible D match to TRBD2 (6 bases). The CDR3 loop spans 16 amino acids. The V end was cut by 1 base, the J end by 4 bases, with 14 bases between. Germline-derived CDR1 and CDR2 are SGHNT and YYREEE (reference sequence). Here the CDR3 reads CASSLKREKGTGELFF. For the CDR3, the DNA is TGTGCCAGCAGCTTGAAACGGGAGAAGGGCACCGGGGAGCTGTTTTTT. Full variable domain (remainder filled in from reference TRBV5-4 and TRBJ2-2): ETGVTQSPTHLIKTRGQQVTLRCSSQSGHNTVSWYQQALGQGPQFIFQYYREEENGRGNFPPRFSGLQFPNYSSELNVNALELDDSALYLCASSLKREKGTGELFFGEGSRLTVL.

The chain uses TRBV5-1 and TRBJ1-1; no clear D. V was clipped by 1 base and J by 1 base, with 8 bases between them. Germline V CDR1 and CDR2: SGHRS, YFSETQ. This CDR3 contains 14 residues. The CDR3 DNA reads as TGCGCCAGCAGCTTGATGAACTCGAACACTGAAGCTTTCTTT. It yields the protein CASSLMNSNTEAFF. Complete variable domain (other parts from reference TRBV5-1 and TRBJ1-1): KAGVTQTPRYLIKTRGQQVTLSCSPISGHRSVSWYQQTPGQGLQFLFEYFSETQRNKGNFPGRFSGRQFSNSRSEMNVSTLELGDSALYLCASSLMNSNTEAFFGQGTRLTVV.

The V call is TRBV2, the J call TRBJ2-3; TRBD2 matches 12 bases. V dropped 3 bases and J dropped 0; count of bases not matched to a gene: 10. The CDR3 runs to 19 residues. Germline values: CDR1 SNHLY, CDR2 FYNNEI. The CDR3 DNA follows: TGTGCCAGCAGTGATTCGCCCCCCGGGACTAGCGGGAGCACAGATACGCAGTATTTT. Protein sequence: CASSDSPPGTSGSTDTQYF.

As regards this clone: Germline is not matched at one junction end, which may reflect a read error. The chain links TRBV11-2 to TRBJ1-4; 8 positions match TRBD1. The CDR3 has 13 amino acids. Germline values: CDR1 SGHAT, CDR2 FQNNGV. The CDR3 coding sequence is TGTGCCAGCAGCTTAGAGATCAATCGGGACAGGATTTTT. Amino acids: CASSLEINRDRIF.

This chain uses TRBV28 with TRBJ2-7; 10 bases map to TRBD2. V shed 4 bases and J 0 bases; nucleotides not matched to a gene: 6. Germline V gives CDR1 MDHEN, CDR2 SYDVKM. This CDR3 comprises 16 residues. CDR3 sequence: CASSSPPSGSSYEQYF. DNA of the CDR3: TGTGCCAGCAGTTCCCCTCCTAGCGGGAGCTCCTACGAGCAGTACTTC.

This chain joins TRBV2 and TRBJ2-2; D is unresolved. Trimming removed 10 bases at V and 7 bases at J, with 10 bases between. Germline CDR1 reads SNHLY; CDR2 reads FYNNEI. The CDR3 is made up of 11 amino acids. The CDR3 sequence: CAINSRGELFF. CDR3 bases: TGTGCCATCAACTCACGCGGGGAGCTGTTTTTT.

This sequence joins TRBV18 and TRBJ2-1, with 15 bases that match TRBD2. The length of the CDR3 is 17 residues. V lost 1 base to trimming and J lost 7 bases; unmatched junction nucleotides: 5. The V gene's germline CDR1 is KGHSH and CDR2 LQKENI. The CDR3 protein is CASSPRTSGRGGNEQFF. The CDR3 DNA follows: TGTGCCAGCTCACCACGGACTAGCGGGAGGGGTGGGAATGAGCAGTTCTTC.

V usage is TRBV21-1 and J usage is TRBJ1-2; TRBD1 reflects the table's D call only, with no check against the DNA. TRBV21-1 corresponds to a pseudogene. The CDR3 is 15 residues long. CDR3 bases: TGTGCCAGCAGCAATTTATCCGGGACAGCGTATGGCTACACCTTC. It specifies CASSNLSGTAYGYTF.

This rearrangement joins TRBV6-1 to TRBJ2-2, with TRBD2 matching over 12 bases. The germline gives CDR1 MNHNS, CDR2 SASEGT. The CDR3 covers 15 residues. V lost 7 bases, J lost 6 bases, and 6 bases stayed unmatched. The CDR3 sequence is CASKRLAGDSGELFF. The CDR3, as DNA: TGTGCCAGCAAAAGACTAGCGGGAGATTCCGGGGAGCTGTTTTTT.

V usage is TRBV7-8 and J usage is TRBJ2-7; D may be TRBD1 (6 bases). V was trimmed by 0 bases and J by 5 bases, leaving 23 bases between them. The CDR3 runs to 18 residues. The germline V gene has CDR1 SGHVS and CDR2 FQNEAQ. CDR3 loop: CASSLALGATGRSDEQYF. The DNA of the CDR3 is TGTGCCAGCAGCTTAGCACTGGGGGCCACCGGACGGTCTGACGAGCAGTACTTC. The full variable domain, with the rest looked up from reference TRBV7-8 and TRBJ2-7, is GAGVSQSPRYKVAKRGQDVALRCDPISGHVSLFWYQQALGQGPEFLTYFQNEAQLDKSGLPSDRFFAERPEGSVSTLKIQRTQQEDSAVYLCASSLALGATGRSDEQYFGPGTRLTVT.

The chain couples TRBV19 to TRBJ2-7, with a weak D call TRBD2 (5 bases). Trimming took 3 bases from V and 1 from J, leaving 10 bases between them. Germline V gives CDR1 LNHDA, CDR2 SQIVND (reference sequence). There are 14 residues in the CDR3. In DNA form, the CDR3 reads TGTGCCAGTAGTATTGCCGGGATTTCCTACGAGCAGTACTTC. As protein: CASSIAGISYEQYF.

This sequence joins TRBV11-3 and TRBJ1-1; TRBD1 matches at 11 bases. The germline CDR1 and CDR2 sequences are SGHNT and YENEEA. CDR3 size: 20 residues. The ends lost 0 bases at V and 5 bases at J; junction bases unmatched: 17. The CDR3 reads CASSLDLPAGDRGSETEAFF. The CDR3 nucleotides are TGTGCCAGCAGCTTAGATCTTCCCGCGGGGGACAGGGGGTCGGAGACTGAAGCTTTCTTT.

V and J are TRBV19 and TRBJ2-2, with 7 bases matching TRBD1. The CDR3 is made up of 15 amino acids. Unmatched junction bases numbered 8, after V lost 9 bases and J lost 1 base. Germline V lookup: CDR1 LNHDA, CDR2 SQIVND (reference sequence). The CDR3 sequence: CASKIGTVNTGELFF. CDR3 bases: TGTGCCAGCAAAATCGGGACAGTGAACACCGGGGAGCTGTTTTTT.

This chain joins TRBV2 and TRBJ2-7; 7 bases fit TRBD1. The CDR3 contains 16 residues. CDR1 and CDR2 from the germline V gene are SNHLY and FYNNEI. With V trimmed by 4 bases and J by 1 base, 10 bases remained unmatched. The DNA for the CDR3 is TGTGCCAGCAGTGCAACCCAGACAGGGAGATCCTACGAGCAGTACTTC. This translates into CASSATQTGRSYEQYF.

The chain carries TRBV11-2 and TRBJ1-1, with TRBD1 matching over 9 bases. Germline values: CDR1 SGHAT, CDR2 FQNNGV. With 5 bases clipped from V and 7 bases from J, the junction kept 11 bases outside the gene matches. The CDR3 covers 15 residues. The CDR3 sequence is CASSGLQGAPHEAFF. CDR3 nucleotides: TGTGCCAGCAGCGGCCTACAGGGGGCCCCGCATGAAGCTTTCTTT.

The V and J genes are TRBV5-1 and TRBJ2-7, with a possible D match to TRBD1 (5 bases). The CDR3 is made up of 15 amino acids. V was shortened by 2 bases and J by 0 bases, with 12 bases between the two germline ends. CDR1 and CDR2 from the germline V gene are SGHRS and YFSETQ. CDR3 amino acids: CASSFNVQGSYEQYF. CDR3 coding DNA: TGCGCCAGCAGCTTTAACGTCCAGGGCTCCTACGAGCAGTACTTC.

This sequence joins TRBV25-1 and TRBJ1-2; 8 bases line up with TRBD1. Germline CDR1 MGHDK, CDR2 SYGVNS. CDR3 length: 14 residues. V lost 5 bases and J lost 3; bases outside the gene matches: 5. The DNA of the CDR3 is TGTGCCAGCAGTACGACAGGGGACTACTATGGCTACACCTTC. This translates into CASSTTGDYYGYTF.